This T cell receptor beta chain comes out of a study of tumor-infiltrating lymphocytes in oesophageal squamous cell carcinoma. A single record per CDR3 protein comes from TCRdb applying MiXCR to the PCR reads. The sample holds fewer than 20,000 distinct CDR3 sequences; approximately 39% are singletons and the top ten take under 20%. The CDR3 has 15 amino acids. The V gene's germline CDR1 is MDHEN and CDR2 SYDVKM. The clonotype comes from a female donor with esophageal squamous cell carcinoma. Sample: normal esophageal tissue next to the tumor. The gene calls are TRBV28 and TRBJ2-3; 12 nucleotides align to TRBD1. The assigned J gene may be wrong: the sequence end matches TRBJ2-1 better. This CDR3 reads CASSFRDRGPREQFF. In nucleotides, the CDR3 is TGTGCCAGCAGTTTTAGGGACAGGGGGCCGCGGGAGCAGTTCTTC.